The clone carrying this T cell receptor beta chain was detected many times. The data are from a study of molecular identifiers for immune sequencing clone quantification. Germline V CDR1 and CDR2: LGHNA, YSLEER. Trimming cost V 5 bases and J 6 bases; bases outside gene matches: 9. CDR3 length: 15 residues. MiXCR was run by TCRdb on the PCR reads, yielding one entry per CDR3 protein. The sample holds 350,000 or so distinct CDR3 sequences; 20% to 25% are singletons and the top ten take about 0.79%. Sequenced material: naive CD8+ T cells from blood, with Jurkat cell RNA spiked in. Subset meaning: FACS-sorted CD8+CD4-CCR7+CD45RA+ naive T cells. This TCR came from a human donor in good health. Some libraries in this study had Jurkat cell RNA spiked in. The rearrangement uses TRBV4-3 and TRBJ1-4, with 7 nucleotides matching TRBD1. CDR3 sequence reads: CASSYSTGRYEKLFF. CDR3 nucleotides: TGCGCCAGCAGCTACTCGACAGGGCGATATGAAAAACTGTTTTTT.